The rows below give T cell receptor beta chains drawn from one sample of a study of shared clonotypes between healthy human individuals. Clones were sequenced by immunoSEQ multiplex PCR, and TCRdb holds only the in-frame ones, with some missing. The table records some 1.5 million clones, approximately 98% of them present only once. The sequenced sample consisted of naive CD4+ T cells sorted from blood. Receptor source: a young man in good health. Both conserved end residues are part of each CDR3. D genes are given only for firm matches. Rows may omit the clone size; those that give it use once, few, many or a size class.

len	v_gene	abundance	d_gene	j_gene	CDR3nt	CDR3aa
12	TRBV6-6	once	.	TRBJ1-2	TGTGCCAGCTTTGGCAGATGGTTGGGCTACACCTTC	CASFGRWLGYTF
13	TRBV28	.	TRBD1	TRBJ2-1	TGTGCCGGCGGACAGGGGGCGTCCAATGAGCAGTTCTTC	CAGGQGASNEQFF
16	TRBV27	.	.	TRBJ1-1	TGTGCCAGCAGTTCTACCCAGTTCTTTATGAACACTGAAGCTTTCTTT	CASSSTQFFMNTEAFF
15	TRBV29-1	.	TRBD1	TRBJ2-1	TGCAGCGTTGCAAGTGGGACAGGTGGGTGGAATGAGCAGTTCTTC	CSVASGTGGWNEQFF
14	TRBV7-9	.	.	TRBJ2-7	TGTGCCAGCAGCCCACGACATGGGAACTACGAGCAGTACTTC	CASSPRHGNYEQYF
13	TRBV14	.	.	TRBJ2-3	TGTGCCAGCAGCCAGGGGTCCGGTGATACGCAGTATTTT	CASSQGSGDTQYF
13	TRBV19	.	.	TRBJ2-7	TGTGCCAGTAGCACCGGGGTTTCATACGAGCAGTACTTC	CASSTGVSYEQYF
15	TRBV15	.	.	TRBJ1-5	TGTGCCACCAGCAGAGGAGGGGGAAACGGTCAGCCCCAGCATTTT	CATSRGGGNGQPQHF
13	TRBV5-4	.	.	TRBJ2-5	TGTGCCAGCGGACCCGACACCCAAGAGACCCAGTACTTC	CASGPDTQETQYF
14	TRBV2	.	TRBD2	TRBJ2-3	TGTGCCAGCAGTGATAGGACTAGCGGGGGGGGCCAGTATTTT	CASSDRTSGGGQYF
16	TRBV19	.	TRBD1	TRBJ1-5	TGTGCCAGTAGTTCAACCGGGACAGGGAGAGGTCAGCCCCAGCATTTT	CASSSTGTGRGQPQHF
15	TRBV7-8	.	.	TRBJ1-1	TGTGCCAGCAGCCCTTTTGGCACAACGAACACTGAAGCTTTCTTT	CASSPFGTTNTEAFF
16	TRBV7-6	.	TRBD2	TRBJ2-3	TGTGCCAGCAGCTTAGGGAGCGGGAACCCCACAGATACGCAGTATTTT	CASSLGSGNPTDTQYF
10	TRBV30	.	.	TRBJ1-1	TGTGCCTGGAGTGGCACTGAAGCTTTCTTT	CAWSGTEAFF
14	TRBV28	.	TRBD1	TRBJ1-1	TGTGCCAGCAGTTTGGCCTACAGGGGGCCTGAAGCTTTCTTT	CASSLAYRGPEAFF
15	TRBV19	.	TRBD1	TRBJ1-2	TGTGCCAGTAAGAGCCGGGACAGACTTAACTATGGCTACACCTTC	CASKSRDRLNYGYTF
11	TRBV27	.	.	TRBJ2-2	TGTGCCAGCGGAGTGGTCGGGGAGCTGTTTTTT	CASGVVGELFF
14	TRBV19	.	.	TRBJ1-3	TGTGCCAGTAGTATCCGGCTATCTGGAAACACCATATATTTT	CASSIRLSGNTIYF
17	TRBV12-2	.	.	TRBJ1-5	TGTGCAAGTCGCTTTCATCAGGGGAAGGGTAGCAATCAGCCCCAGCATTTT	CASRFHQGKGSNQPQHF
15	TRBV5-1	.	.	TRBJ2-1	TGCGCCAGCAGCATCGCCCGGGCGGTGAACAATGAGCAGTTCTTC	CASSIARAVNNEQFF
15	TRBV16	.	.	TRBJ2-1	TGTGCCAGCAGCCCAAATCGGTCGGGGCGGAATGAGCAGTTCTTC	CASSPNRSGRNEQFF
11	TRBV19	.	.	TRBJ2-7	TGTGCCAGTAGGTCGACCTACGAGCAGTACTTC	CASRSTYEQYF
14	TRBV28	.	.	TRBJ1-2	TGTGCCAGCGGATTGGGGGGCGCATTTAGCGGCTACACCTTC	CASGLGGAFSGYTF
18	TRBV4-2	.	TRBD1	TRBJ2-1	TGTGCCAGCAGCCAAGATCCTCACTTGAGGGGGCGCAACAATGAGCAGTTCTTC	CASSQDPHLRGRNNEQFF
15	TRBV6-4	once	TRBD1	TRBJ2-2	TGTGCCAGCAAACCCCAGGGGGCGGCCACCGGGGAGCTGTTTTTT	CASKPQGAATGELFF
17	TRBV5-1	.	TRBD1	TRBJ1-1	TGCGCCAGCAGCTCACGCAATACAGGGGCGAAGAACACTGAAGCTTTCTTT	CASSSRNTGAKNTEAFF
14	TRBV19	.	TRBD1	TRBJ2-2	TGTGCCAGTACGTCTCAACAGGGGTTCGGGGAGCTGTTTTTT	CASTSQQGFGELFF
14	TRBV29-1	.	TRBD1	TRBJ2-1	TGCAGCGCGGGTGAAAGACAGGGGAACAATGAGCAGTTCTTC	CSAGERQGNNEQFF
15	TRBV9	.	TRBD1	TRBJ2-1	TGTGCCAGCAGCGTAGGTCAGGGGGTATACAATGAGCAGTTCTTC	CASSVGQGVYNEQFF
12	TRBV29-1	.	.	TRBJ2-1	TGCAGCGCTGGGAACCAATACAATGAGCAGTTCTTC	CSAGNQYNEQFF
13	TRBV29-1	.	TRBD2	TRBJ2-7	TGCAGCGTTGACGCGGGAGGGGTGTACGAGCAGTACTTC	CSVDAGGVYEQYF
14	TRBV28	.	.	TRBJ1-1	TGTGCCAGCAGTTTTAGCGCTGTGACAGTTGAAGCTTTCTTT	CASSFSAVTVEAFF
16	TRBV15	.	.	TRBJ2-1	TGTGCCACCAGCACACAAGCGGCCAAGGGCTACAATGAGCAGTTCTTC	CATSTQAAKGYNEQFF
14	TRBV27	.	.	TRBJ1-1	TGTGCCAGCAGAAGGGGGGCCGGGAACACTGAAGCTTTCTTT	CASRRGAGNTEAFF
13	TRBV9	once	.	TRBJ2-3	TGTGCCAGCAGCGTAGGGGCAACAGATACGCAGTATTTT	CASSVGATDTQYF